This TCR beta chain was profiled in a study of cytomegalovirus exposure and HLA in healthy donors. For the study at large: The platform used for the 120 or so validation repertoires matched that of the approximately 670 first-cohort repertoires, a later analysis reported.

This clone was seen a handful of times. The antigen remains unidentified. The CDR3 runs 16 residues. V lost 5 bases and J lost 6, with 22 bases in between. The germline V gene has CDR1 LNHDA and CDR2 SQIVND (reference sequence). Study-level findings and limits: First-cohort TCR clusters were later found to tend to co-occur in the roughly 130 validation repertoires.

The assay was immunoSEQ multiplex PCR, and TCRdb's table has in-frame clones only and misses some. Among 220,000 or so clones, roughly 83% were seen once, and the ten largest hold over 12%. This TCR derives from a woman in her 30s in good health and CMV-seropositive. The specimen sequenced was PBMCs. This chain joins TRBV19 and TRBJ1-2; tentatively, D is TRBD1 (5 bases). This CDR3 reads CASSRTTGTETDGYTF. The CDR3 region has the DNA TGTGCCAGTAGTCGAACAACCGGGACCGAAACGGATGGCTACACCTTC.